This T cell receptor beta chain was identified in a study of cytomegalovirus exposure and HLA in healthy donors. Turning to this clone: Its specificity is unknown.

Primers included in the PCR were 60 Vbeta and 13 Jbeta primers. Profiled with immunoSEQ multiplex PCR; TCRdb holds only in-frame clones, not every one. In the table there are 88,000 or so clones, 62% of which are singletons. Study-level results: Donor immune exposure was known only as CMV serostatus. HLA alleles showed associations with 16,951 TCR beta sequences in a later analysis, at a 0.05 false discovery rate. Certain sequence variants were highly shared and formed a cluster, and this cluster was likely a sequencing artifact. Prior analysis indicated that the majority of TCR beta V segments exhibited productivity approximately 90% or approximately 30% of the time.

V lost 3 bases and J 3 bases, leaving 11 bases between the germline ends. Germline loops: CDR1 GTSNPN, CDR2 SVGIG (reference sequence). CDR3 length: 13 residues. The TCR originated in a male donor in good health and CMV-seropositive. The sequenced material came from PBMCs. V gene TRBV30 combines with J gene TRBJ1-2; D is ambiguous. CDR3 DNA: TGTGCCTGGAGCGATTGGGGAGACTATGGCTACACCTTC. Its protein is CAWSDWGDYGYTF.